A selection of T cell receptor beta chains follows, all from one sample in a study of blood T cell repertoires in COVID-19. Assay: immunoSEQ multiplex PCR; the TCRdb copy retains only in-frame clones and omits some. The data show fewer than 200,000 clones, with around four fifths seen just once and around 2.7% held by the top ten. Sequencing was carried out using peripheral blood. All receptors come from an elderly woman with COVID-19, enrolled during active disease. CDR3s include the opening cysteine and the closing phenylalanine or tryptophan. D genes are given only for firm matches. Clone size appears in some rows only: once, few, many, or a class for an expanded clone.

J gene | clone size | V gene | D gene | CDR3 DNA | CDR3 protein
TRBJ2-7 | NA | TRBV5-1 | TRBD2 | TGCGCCAGCAGCCCAGGGACTAGAGGGGAGCAGTACTTC | CASSPGTRGEQYF
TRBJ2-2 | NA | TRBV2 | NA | TGTGCCAGCAGTGGACAGGCAAAGGCGTTTTTTACCGGGGAGCTGTTTTTT | CASSGQAKAFFTGELFF
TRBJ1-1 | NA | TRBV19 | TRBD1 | TGTGCCAGCTCACGACAGGGACTGAACACTGAAGCTTTCTTT | CASSRQGLNTEAFF
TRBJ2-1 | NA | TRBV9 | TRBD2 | TGTGCCAGCTGTAGCGGGGGGGCCGGTGAGCAGTTCTTC | CASCSGGAGEQFF
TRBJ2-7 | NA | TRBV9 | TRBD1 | TGTGCCAGCAGCGCAACAGGGGGCGGCTCTCGCGAGCAGTACTTC | CASSATGGGSREQYF
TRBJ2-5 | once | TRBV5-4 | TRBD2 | TGTGCCAGCAGCCCTGGACTAGCGGGGGCGTACCAAGAGACCCAGTACTTC | CASSPGLAGAYQETQYF
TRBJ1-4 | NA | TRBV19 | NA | TGTGCCAGTAGGAAAGGCGCCGCGGCAACTAATGAAAAACTGTTTTTT | CASRKGAAATNEKLFF
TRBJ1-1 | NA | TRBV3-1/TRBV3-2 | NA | TGTGCCAGCAGCCAACGACCGGGATCTGAAGCTTTCTTT | CASSQRPGSEAFF
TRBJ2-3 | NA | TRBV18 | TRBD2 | TGTGCCAGCTCACTTAGCGGGAGGGCAGGTGATACGCAGTATTTT | CASSLSGRAGDTQYF
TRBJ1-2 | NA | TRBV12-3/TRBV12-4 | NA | TGTGCCAGCAGTTTAAACTCAGGATATGGCTACACCTTC | CASSLNSGYGYTF
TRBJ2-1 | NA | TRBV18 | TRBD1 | TGTGCCAGCTCACCAAAGGACAGGACGGGATACAATGAGCAGTTCTTC | CASSPKDRTGYNEQFF
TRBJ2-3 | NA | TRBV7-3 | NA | TGTGCCAGCAGCTTAAATTACGCGGATACGCAGTATTTT | CASSLNYADTQYF
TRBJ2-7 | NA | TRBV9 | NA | TGTGCCAGCAGCGCGATGGGGGGGGCGGCCTCCGAGCAGTACTTC | CASSAMGGAASEQYF
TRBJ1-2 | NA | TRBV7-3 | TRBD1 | TGTGCCAGCAGCTTATCTGGACAGGGGGCGTCGGGCTACACCTTC | CASSLSGQGASGYTF
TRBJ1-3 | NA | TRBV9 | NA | TGTGCCAGCAGCACACAAACCTCTGGAAACACCATATATTTT | CASSTQTSGNTIYF
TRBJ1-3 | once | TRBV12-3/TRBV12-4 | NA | TGTGCGGCCAGGGTAGCTGGAAACACCATATATTTT | CAARVAGNTIYF
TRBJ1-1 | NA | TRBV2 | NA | TGTGCCAGCAGTGATGGGGGGGCCGACACTGAAGCTTTCTTT | CASSDGGADTEAFF
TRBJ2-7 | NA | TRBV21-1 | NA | TGTGCCAGCAGCAAAGTGATGTCCACTCCTTCCTACGAGCAGTACTTC | CASSKVMSTPSYEQYF
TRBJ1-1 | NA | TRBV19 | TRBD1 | TGTGCCAGTAGCTCGCCGGGACAGGGGTTGAAGGAAGCTTTCTTT | CASSSPGQGLKEAFF
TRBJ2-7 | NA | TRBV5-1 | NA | TGCGCCAGCAGCGTGACAGCCTCCTACGAGCAGTACTTC | CASSVTASYEQYF
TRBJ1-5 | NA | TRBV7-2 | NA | TGTGCCAGCAGCAAACAGGGTCCCGGCAATCAGCCCCAGCATTTT | CASSKQGPGNQPQHF
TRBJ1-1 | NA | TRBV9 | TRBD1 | TGTGCCAGCAGCCCCCAAGGGGGCGCATACACTGAAGCTTTCTTT | CASSPQGGAYTEAFF
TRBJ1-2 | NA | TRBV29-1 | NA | TGCAGCGCCCCCGACAGGACCTCTTGGAGTGGCTACACCTTC | CSAPDRTSWSGYTF
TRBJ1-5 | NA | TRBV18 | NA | TGTGCCAGCTCACCAGTACAGGGATACAATCAGCCCCAGCATTTT | CASSPVQGYNQPQHF
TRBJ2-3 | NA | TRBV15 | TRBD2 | TGTGCCACCAGCAGTCTAGCGGGAGATATAGATACGCAGTATTTT | CATSSLAGDIDTQYF
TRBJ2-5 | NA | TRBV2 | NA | TGTGCCAGCAACTTCCAGGGCGAGACCCAGTACTTC | CASNFQGETQYF
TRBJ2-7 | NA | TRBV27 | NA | TGTGCCAGCAGTTTCTTAGGGGGATTCGACGAGCAGTACTTC | CASSFLGGFDEQYF
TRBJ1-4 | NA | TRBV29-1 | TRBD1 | TGCAGCGTTAGAACGGGACAGGGGAGTGAAAAACTGTTTTTT | CSVRTGQGSEKLFF
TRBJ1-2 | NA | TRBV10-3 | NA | TGTGCCATCAGTGAGTCTCCGGGGTTCCACTATGGCTACACCTTC | CAISESPGFHYGYTF
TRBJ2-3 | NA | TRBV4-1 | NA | TGCGCCAGCAGCCAAAGTCCATACAGGGATCGGAGAGATACGCAGTATTTT | CASSQSPYRDRRDTQYF
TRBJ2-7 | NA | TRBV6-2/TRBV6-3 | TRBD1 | TGTGCCAGCAGTCGAACAGGGGGTGTTTACGAGCAGTACTTC | CASSRTGGVYEQYF
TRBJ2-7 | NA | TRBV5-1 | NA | TGCGCCAGCAGCTTGTCGCTAGCCGACGAGCAGTACTTC | CASSLSLADEQYF
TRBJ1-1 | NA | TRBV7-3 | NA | TGTGCCAGCAGCAGGAACAGCCACACTGAAGCTTTCTTT | CASSRNSHTEAFF
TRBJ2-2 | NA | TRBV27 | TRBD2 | TGTGCCAGCAGGGTACTAGCGGGGGCATACACCGGGGAGCTGTTTTTT | CASRVLAGAYTGELFF
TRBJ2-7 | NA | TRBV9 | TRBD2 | TGTGCCAGCAGCGAGAGGGGAGGAGCGGGGCCCCGCGAGCAGTACTTC | CASSERGGAGPREQYF
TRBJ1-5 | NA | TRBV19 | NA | TGTGCCAGTAGTATGTATTCAGGGGGCAATCAGCCCCAGCATTTT | CASSMYSGGNQPQHF
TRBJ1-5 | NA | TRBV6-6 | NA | TGTGCCAGCAGTTATTACCAGGATAGCAATCAGCCCCAGCATTTT | CASSYYQDSNQPQHF
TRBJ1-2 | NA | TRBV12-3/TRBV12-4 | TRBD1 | TGTGCTAGCATCCGGGACAGAGCCTATGGCTACACCTTC | CASIRDRAYGYTF
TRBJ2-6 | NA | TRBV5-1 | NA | TGCGCCAGCCACTTCTCTGGGGCCAACGTCCTGACTTTC | CASHFSGANVLTF
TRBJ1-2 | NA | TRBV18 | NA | TGTGCCAGCTCACCAACTGAGGACTATGGCTACACCTTC | CASSPTEDYGYTF
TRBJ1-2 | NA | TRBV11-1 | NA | TGTGCCAGCAGCAAGACAGACAACTATGGCTACACCTTC | CASSKTDNYGYTF
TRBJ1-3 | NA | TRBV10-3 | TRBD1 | TGTGCCATCAGTGCTCTTGACAGGGGTACTGGAAACACCATATATTTT | CAISALDRGTGNTIYF
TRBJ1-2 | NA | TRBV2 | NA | TGTGCCAGCAGCACCGACAGTGCGGGCTACACCTTC | CASSTDSAGYTF
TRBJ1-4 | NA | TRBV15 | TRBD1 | TGTGCCACCAGCAGGGGACAGGAGGAAAAACTGTTTTTT | CATSRGQEEKLFF
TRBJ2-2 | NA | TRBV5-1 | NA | TGCGCCAGCAGCAGCCGAGGGACTTCCTTCACCGGGGAGCTGTTTTTT | CASSSRGTSFTGELFF
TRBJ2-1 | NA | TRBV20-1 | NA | TGCAGCACGGAGGTGTACAATGAGCAGTTCTTC | CSTEVYNEQFF
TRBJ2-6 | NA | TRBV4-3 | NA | TGCGCCAGCAGCCAAGGTTTGACATCTTACTCTGGGGCCAACGTCCTGACTTTC | CASSQGLTSYSGANVLTF
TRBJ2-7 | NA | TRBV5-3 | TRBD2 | TGTGCCAGAAGCACCACTGGGACTAGCCCTTCCTACGAGCAGTACTTC | CARSTTGTSPSYEQYF
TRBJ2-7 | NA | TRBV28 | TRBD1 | TGTGCCAGCACCTCACAGGGGGCGCAGAGCTACGAGCAGTACTTC | CASTSQGAQSYEQYF
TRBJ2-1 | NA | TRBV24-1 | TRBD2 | TGTGCCACCAGTGACCGATTTAGCGGGAGGGAACAAAATGAGCAGTTCTTC | CATSDRFSGREQNEQFF
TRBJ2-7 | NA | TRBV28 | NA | TGTGCCAGCATTGGGAGGAACGAGCAGTACTTC | CASIGRNEQYF
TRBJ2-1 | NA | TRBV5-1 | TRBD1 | TGCGCCAGCAGCTTGGCGGACAGGACGTTCTACAATGAGCAGTTCTTC | CASSLADRTFYNEQFF
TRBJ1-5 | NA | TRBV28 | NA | TGTGCCAGCAGACCTCACAGGGGCAATCAGCCCCAGCATTTT | CASRPHRGNQPQHF
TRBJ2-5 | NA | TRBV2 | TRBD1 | TGTGCCAGCAGGGATTTCACAGGGGGCGCAGAGACCCAGTACTTC | CASRDFTGGAETQYF
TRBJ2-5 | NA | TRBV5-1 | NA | TGCGCCAGCAGCTTGGGGACAATTCAAGAGACCCAGTACTTC | CASSLGTIQETQYF
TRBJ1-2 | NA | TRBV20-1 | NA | TGCAGTGCTGGTCCCAGGGATGGCTACACCTTC | CSAGPRDGYTF
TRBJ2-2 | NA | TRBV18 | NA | TGTGCCAGCTCACCAAGCGGCAGAGGGAACACCGGGGAGCTGTTTTTT | CASSPSGRGNTGELFF
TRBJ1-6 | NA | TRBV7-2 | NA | TGTGCCAGCACCTATAGCAAGGGGCGAGTTTGGTCACCCCTCCACTTT | CASTYSKGRVWSPLHF
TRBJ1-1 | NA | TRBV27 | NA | TGTGCCAGCGGGCGGGTCTTTGGAGCTTTCTTT | CASGRVFGAFF
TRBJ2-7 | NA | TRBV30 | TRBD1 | TGTGCCTGGACGACAGGGACGTACGAGCAGTACTTC | CAWTTGTYEQYF